This T cell receptor beta chain came from a study of T cells in Graves' hyperthyroidism and ophthalmopathy. RNA transcripts gave rise to amplified TCR beta CDR3 regions. RT-PCR in the first round (using the HTBI primer set) targeted the TCR CDR3. MiXCR was run by TCRdb on the multiplex PCR reads, yielding one entry per CDR3 protein. The data show over 300,000 distinct CDR3 sequences, approximately 14% seen once. This CDR3 region has 12 residues. Germline V gene lookup returns CDR1 SEHNR and CDR2 FQNEAQ (reference sequence). Trimming left V 2 bases short and J 7 bases short, with 7 bases between. Study outcomes and limitations: The majority of expanded thyroid clonotypes above 0.001 also appeared in blood. Model predictions of ophthalmopathy came a median approximately 6.5 months before onset.

Together with thyroid ultrasound, orbital computed tomography, serum thyroxine and TRAb, clinical symptoms were used for diagnoses. Fresh peripheral blood, 8 to 10 ml of it, supplied the PBMCs. This clonotype was seen many times. Antigen: not known. The TCR sequence derives from a woman aged 55-70 years with Graves' hyperthyroidism. The chain employs TRBV7-9 and TRBJ2-3; D ambiguous. The sample consisted of blood. The CDR3: CASSLRLNTQYF. The CDR3 bases are TGTGCCAGCAGCTTACGGCTGAATACGCAGTATTTT.